This entry lists 31 T cell receptor beta chains sequenced from one sample in a study of CD8 T cells in Susac syndrome. Random hexamers were used to reverse transcribe the RNA input (about 0.5 to 1 ug). From the immunoSEQ multiplex PCR reads, TCRdb called clonotypes with MiXCR, one entry per CDR3 protein. Of under 95,000 distinct CDR3 sequences listed, 85% to 95% are singletons. The specimen sequenced was CD4+ T cells from PBMCs. The receptors derive from a human donor with Susac syndrome.

J is TRBJ1-5 and V is TRBV20-1; D ambiguous. The V and J ends lost 1 base and 4 bases respectively, with 11 bases between them. Germline lookup yields CDR1 DFQATT and CDR2 SNEGSKA (reference sequence). CDR3 length equals 14 residues. CDR3 region: CSARVGTMNQPQHF. CDR3 bases: TGCAGTGCTAGAGTGGGTACAATGAATCAGCCCCAGCATTTT.

The genes are TRBV15 and TRBJ2-6, with D uncertain. Trimming took 0 bases from V and 2 from J, leaving 8 bases between them. The CDR3 runs to 16 residues. Germline assignment: CDR1 LNHNV and CDR2 YYDKDF (reference sequence). The CDR3 region has the DNA TGTGCCACCAGCAGAGATAAAGACGCTGGGGCCAACGTCCTGACTTTC. Its translation: CATSRDKDAGANVLTF.

This clonotype was detected once. V usage is TRBV2 and J usage is TRBJ2-7; D might be TRBD2 (5 bases). Germline CDR1 and CDR2: SNHLY and FYNNEI. The CDR3 has 12 amino acids. V shed 6 bases and J shed 4 bases, with 10 bases lying between them. CDR3 residues: CASRAGLYEQYF. For the CDR3, the DNA is TGTGCCAGCAGGGCTGGACTGTACGAGCAGTACTTC.

This chain's CDR3 is CASSCRGAFSYEQYF. DNA for the CDR3: TGTGCCAGCAGTTGTCGGGGGGCCTTCTCCTACGAGCAGTACTTC. V and J are TRBV6-7 and TRBJ2-7, with a tentative D call TRBD2 (7 bases). TRBV6-7 is an ORF for which the function is uncertain. V gave up 4 bases and J gave up 0 bases, with 13 bases separating them. This CDR3 is 15 amino acids long.

V is TRBV30 and J is TRBJ2-4, with 7 bases identical to TRBD2. V was clipped by 3 bases and J by 1 base; unmatched bases: 6. This CDR3 is built from 15 residues. Germline CDR1 and CDR2: GTSNPN and SVGIG (reference sequence). CDR3 residues: CAWSAFGGAKNIQYF. CDR3 in DNA: TGTGCCTGGAGCGCGTTCGGGGGGGCCAAAAACATTCAGTACTTC. The full variable domain, rest sourced from reference TRBV30 and TRBJ2-4, is SQTIHQWPATLVQPVGSPLSLECTVEGTSNPNLYWYRQAAGRGLQLLFYSVGIGQISSEVPQNLSASRPQDRQFILSSKKLLLSDSGFYLCAWSAFGGAKNIQYFGAGTRLSVL.

The genes are TRBV19 and TRBJ2-3; D gene uncertain. The CDR3 length is 11 residues. The V gene's germline CDR1 is LNHDA and CDR2 SQIVND (reference sequence). V lost 5 bases, J lost 6 bases, and 6 bases lay in between. The CDR3 DNA reads TGTGCCAGTAGTCCAAGTGATACGCAGTATTTT. Translating gives CASSPSDTQYF.

The chain's CDR3 is CAWTSPGQGALGNQPQHF. In DNA, the CDR3 is TGTGCCTGGACTTCCCCCGGACAGGGGGCGTTGGGCAATCAGCCCCAGCATTTT. This sequence joins TRBV30 and TRBJ1-5; 11 positions match TRBD1. The CDR3 is 18 residues long. Germline V gene lookup returns CDR1 GTSNPN and CDR2 SVGIG (reference sequence). V gave up 4 bases and J gave up 2 bases; unmatched junction bases: 13.

J is TRBJ1-5 and V is TRBV6-6; the match to TRBD1 covers 9 bases. Germline V lookup: CDR1 MNHNY, CDR2 SVGAGI (reference sequence). Losses at the gene ends were 4 bases for V and 5 bases for J; bases not matched to a gene: 9. CDR3 length: 16 amino acids. CDR3 DNA sequence: TGTGCCAGCAGTTTGCCGGACAGGGGACGGGATCAGCCCCAGCATTTT. As protein: CASSLPDRGRDQPQHF.

The chain is built from TRBV7-8 and TRBJ2-5, with D perhaps TRBD2 (5 bases). V dropped 7 bases and J dropped 4 bases, with 31 bases sitting between them. The CDR3 has 19 residues. Germline V gene lookup returns CDR1 SGHVS and CDR2 FQNEAQ. The CDR3 is CASIYLRPGRGGRGETQYF. For the CDR3, the DNA is TGTGCCAGCATCTATCTCAGGCCGGGGAGAGGCGGCCGAGGAGAGACCCAGTACTTC.

The chain employs TRBV20-1 and TRBJ2-1; D is possibly TRBD1 (5 bases). Germline V lookup: CDR1 DFQATT, CDR2 SNEGSKA (reference sequence). V lost 4 bases, J lost 7 bases, and 17 bases lay in between. The CDR3 is 14 amino acids. The CDR3 protein is CSAIPSSGKNEQFF. DNA of the CDR3: TGCAGTGCTATCCCCTCCTCAGGGAAAAATGAGCAGTTCTTC.

V is TRBV29-1 and J is TRBJ1-5; a weak D match, TRBD1 (5 bases). Germline CDR1 SQVTM, CDR2 ANQGSEA. V was cut by 7 bases and J by 0 bases, with 13 bases left in between. CDR3 length equals 14 residues. In DNA, the CDR3 is TGCAGCGATCCCGGGACGGATAGCAATCAGCCCCAGCATTTT. This gives the protein CSDPGTDSNQPQHF.

CDR3 in amino acids: CAILADLQETQYF. DNA of the CDR3: TGTGCCATTTTAGCGGACTTACAAGAGACCCAGTACTTC. The chain recombines TRBV10-3 with TRBJ2-5, with D perhaps matching TRBD2 (6 bases). From germline, CDR1 is ENHRY and CDR2 SYGVKD. The CDR3 is 13 amino acids. Trimming left V 9 bases short and J 2 bases short, with 13 bases between.

This chain connects TRBV3-1 to TRBJ1-2, with D perhaps TRBD1 (6 bases). The CDR3 totals 15 residues. The germline gives CDR1 LGHDT, CDR2 YNNKEL (reference sequence). V was pared by 4 bases and J by 5 bases, with 17 bases between. The CDR3 nucleotides read TGTGCCAGCAGCCCCTCGCGGACAGCACTTTATGGCTACACCTTC. It codes for CASSPSRTALYGYTF.

The chain carries TRBV20-1 and TRBJ1-5, with D perhaps TRBD1 (6 bases). The V end lost 4 bases, the J end lost 0 bases, and 10 bases lay between the germline ends. From germline, CDR1 is DFQATT and CDR2 SNEGSKA (reference sequence). The CDR3 consists of 14 residues. The CDR3 loop reads CSAKGDTSNQPQHF. CDR3 sequence (DNA): TGCAGTGCTAAGGGGGATACTAGCAATCAGCCCCAGCATTTT.

The CDR3 nucleotides read TGTGCCAGCAGCTTACGACGACTTTCCTTCACAGATACGCAGTATTTT. Amino acids: CASSLRRLSFTDTQYF. The V gene is TRBV7-2, the J gene TRBJ2-3; no firm D call. The CDR3 loop spans 16 amino acids. The germline V and J ends were trimmed by 2 bases and 2 bases, with 14 bases remaining between them. Germline CDR1 and CDR2: SGHTA and FQGNSA.

The V gene is TRBV5-4, the J gene TRBJ1-5; tentative D call: TRBD1 (5 bases). The germline V and J ends were trimmed by 5 bases and 0 bases, with 15 bases remaining between them. CDR3 length equals 16 residues. From germline, CDR1 is SGHNT and CDR2 YYREEE (reference sequence). The chain's CDR3 is CASSIGPRASNQPQHF. CDR3 in DNA: TGTGCCAGCAGTATTGGCCCCAGGGCTAGCAATCAGCCCCAGCATTTT.

The rearrangement uses TRBV29-1 and TRBJ2-3; TRBD2 matches at 7 bases. CDR3 length: 13 amino acids. J gave up 2 bases and V 4 bases, and 3 bases lay outside the gene matches. The germline V gene encodes CDR1 SQVTM and CDR2 ANQGSEA. The DNA for the CDR3 is TGCAGCGTTGCAAGCGGGGTCACAGATACGCAGTATTTT. Translation gives CSVASGVTDTQYF.

The chain joins TRBV29-1 to TRBJ1-1, with 7 bases lining up with TRBD1. V lost 6 bases and J lost 1; bases outside the gene matches: 14. The CDR3 has 16 amino acids. Germline V gene sequence: CDR1 SQVTM, CDR2 ANQGSEA. The CDR3 DNA reads as TGCAGCGTAACCCCTAGACAGGGTAATTCGAACACTGAAGCTTTCTTT. It specifies CSVTPRQGNSNTEAFF. Supplemented by reference TRBV29-1 and TRBJ1-1, the full variable domain reads SAVISQKPSRDICQRGTSLTIQCQVDSQVTMMFWYRQQPGQSLTLIATANQGSEATYESGFVIDKFPISRPNLTFSTLTVSNMSPEDSSIYLCSVTPRQGNSNTEAFFGQGTRLTVV.

This clonotype was recorded once. V usage is TRBV13 and J usage is TRBJ2-1; 10 bases map to TRBD1. Per the germline V gene, CDR1 is PRHDT and CDR2 is FYEKMQ (reference sequence). The CDR3 totals 16 residues. The junction had 13 bases not matched to a gene; V was cut back by 4 bases and J by 10 bases. The chain's CDR3 is CASSSEPSGQGKEQFF. CDR3 in DNA: TGTGCCAGCAGCTCCGAACCATCGGGACAGGGGAAAGAGCAGTTCTTC.

The genes are TRBV6-5 and TRBJ1-2; no firm D call. The CDR3 extends over 10 amino acids. The ends were cut back, 6 bases at V and 7 bases at J, with 6 bases in the middle. In germline, CDR1 is MNHEY, CDR2 SVGAGI. The CDR3 sequence: CASRELGYTF. As DNA, the CDR3 is TGTGCCAGCAGGGAGCTTGGCTACACCTTC.

The genes are TRBV20-1 and TRBJ2-1, with 8 bases that match TRBD2. V lost 5 bases, J lost 10 bases, and 25 bases stayed unmatched. Germline CDR1 is DFQATT and CDR2 is SNEGSKA (reference sequence). CDR3 size: 18 residues. DNA for the CDR3: TGCAGTGCTCCCGGGACCGGGTTGGGACTAGGGCTTCCCGGGGAGCAGTTCTTC. It encodes CSAPGTGLGLGLPGEQFF.

The rearrangement joins TRBV2 to TRBJ1-3; no firm D call. CDR1 and CDR2 from the germline V gene are SNHLY and FYNNEI. This CDR3 region has 12 residues. V lost 4 bases and J 4 bases, leaving 5 bases between the germline ends. The CDR3 coding sequence is TGTGCCAGCAGTGCGGGAGGAAACACCATATATTTT. It yields the protein CASSAGGNTIYF.

Only a few counts were recorded for this clonotype. This sequence joins TRBV4-1 and TRBJ1-2, with D unclear. Germline V CDR1 and CDR2: MGHRA, YSYEKL. The CDR3 has 14 residues. V gave up 0 bases and J gave up 2 bases, with 7 bases separating them. CDR3 loop: CASSQELGNYGYTF. The CDR3 DNA reads TGCGCCAGCAGCCAAGAGCTTGGGAACTATGGCTACACCTTC.

J is TRBJ2-1 and V is TRBV7-2; D unclear. V was shortened by 5 bases and J by 8 bases, with 19 bases between the two germline ends. The CDR3 runs 15 residues. CDR1 and CDR2 from the germline V gene are SGHTA and FQGNSA. The CDR3 coding sequence is TGTGCCAGCAGCCTCAACGGACGGTCGCCCCATGAGCAGTTCTTC. The encoded protein is CASSLNGRSPHEQFF.

The genes are TRBV20-1 and TRBJ2-7; no firm D call. Germline values: CDR1 DFQATT, CDR2 SNEGSKA (reference sequence). V was pared by 1 base and J by 3 bases, with 10 bases between. The CDR3 runs to 13 residues. The CDR3 coding sequence is TGCAGTGCTAGAGTGCCAGTCCTCTACGAGCAGTACTTC. Its translation is CSARVPVLYEQYF.

The chain couples TRBV7-2 to TRBJ2-5; TRBD1 is a possible D gene (6 bases). Germline V gives CDR1 SGHTA, CDR2 FQGNSA. The CDR3 length is 17 residues. V lost 1 base and J lost 0, with 15 bases in between. CDR3 sequence (DNA): TGTGCCAGCAGCTTAGATAATTGGACAGAAGACCAAGAGACCCAGTACTTC. As protein: CASSLDNWTEDQETQYF.

The chain combines TRBV5-1 with TRBJ2-5; D might be TRBD1 (6 bases). The CDR3 is 14 amino acids. With 0 bases removed from V and 3 bases from J, the gap between germline ends came to 9 bases. Germline-derived CDR1 and CDR2 are SGHRS and YFSETQ. This CDR3 is CASSLGTAKETQYF. The DNA of the CDR3 is TGCGCCAGCAGCTTGGGGACAGCAAAAGAGACCCAGTACTTC.

This chain uses TRBV20-1 with TRBJ2-7; 10 bases fit TRBD1. In germline, CDR1 is DFQATT, CDR2 SNEGSKA (reference sequence). The CDR3 runs 14 residues. V was clipped by 3 bases and J by 5 bases; unmatched bases: 7. As DNA, the CDR3 is TGCAGTGCTAGCGTTCCGGGACAGGGGAACGAGCAGTACTTC. This translates into CSASVPGQGNEQYF.

The gene calls are TRBV4-1 and TRBJ1-3; D gene ambiguous. The germline gives CDR1 MGHRA, CDR2 YSYEKL. Trimming pared 4 bases from V and 4 bases from J, leaving 14 bases between. The CDR3 has 15 amino acids. In DNA, the CDR3 is TGCGCCAGCAGCCGCTTACAGTTTTCCGGAAACACCATATATTTT. Translation gives CASSRLQFSGNTIYF.

This chain connects TRBV6-5 to TRBJ2-2; D is unclear. In germline, CDR1 is MNHEY, CDR2 SVGAGI. CDR3 length: 14 residues. Trimming removed 1 base from V and 2 bases from J, with 5 bases in between. The CDR3: CASSYFGNTGELFF. The CDR3, as DNA: TGTGCCAGCAGTTACTTTGGCAACACCGGGGAGCTGTTTTTT.

The chain carries TRBV15 and TRBJ2-7, with 9 bases aligning to TRBD1. This CDR3 is 16 amino acids long. Germline CDR1 and CDR2: LNHNV and YYDKDF (reference sequence). Trimming took 2 bases from V and 2 from J; bases not matched to a gene: 7. CDR3 DNA: TGTGCCACCAGCAGAATGAAAGGGGACAGGGCCTACGAGCAGTACTTC. Translating it yields CATSRMKGDRAYEQYF.